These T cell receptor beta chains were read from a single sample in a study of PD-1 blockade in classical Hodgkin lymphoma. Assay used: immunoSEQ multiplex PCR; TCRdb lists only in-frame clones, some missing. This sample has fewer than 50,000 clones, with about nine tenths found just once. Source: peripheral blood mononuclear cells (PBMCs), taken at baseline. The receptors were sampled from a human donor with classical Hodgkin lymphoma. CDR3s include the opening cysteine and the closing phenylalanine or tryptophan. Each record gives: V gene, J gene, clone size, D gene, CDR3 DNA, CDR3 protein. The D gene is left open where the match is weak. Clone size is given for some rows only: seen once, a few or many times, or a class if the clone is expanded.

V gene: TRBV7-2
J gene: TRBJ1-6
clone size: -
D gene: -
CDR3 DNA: TGTGCCAGCAGCTTAGATGGGCGGGCCGGAACACCCCTCCACTTT
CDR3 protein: CASSLDGRAGTPLHF

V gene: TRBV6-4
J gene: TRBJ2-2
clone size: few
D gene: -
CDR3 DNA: TGTGCCAGCTCGCTCCGGGACACAGACACCGGGGAGCTGTTTTTT
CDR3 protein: CASSLRDTDTGELFF

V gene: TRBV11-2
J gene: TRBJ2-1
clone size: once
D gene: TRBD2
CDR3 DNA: TGTGCCAGCAGCTTAGGCGGTTCCCTAGCGGGAGCGCGCAATGAGCAGTTCTTC
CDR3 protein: CASSLGGSLAGARNEQFF

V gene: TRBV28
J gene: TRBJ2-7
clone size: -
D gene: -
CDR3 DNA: TGTGCCAGCAGTTTATATCTGGCTTTTGAGCGGTACTTC
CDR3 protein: CASSLYLAFERYF

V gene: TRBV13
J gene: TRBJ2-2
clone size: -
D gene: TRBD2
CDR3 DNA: TGTGCCAGCAGCTCCGTCGACGGGGGGGCCGGCAACACCGGGGAGCTGTTTTTT
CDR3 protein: CASSSVDGGAGNTGELFF

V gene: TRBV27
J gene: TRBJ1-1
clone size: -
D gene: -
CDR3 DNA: TGTGCCAGCACTTCGGGGGGGAGGACTGAAGCTTTCTTT
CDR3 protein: CASTSGGRTEAFF

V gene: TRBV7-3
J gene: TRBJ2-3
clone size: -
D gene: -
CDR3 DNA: TGTGCCAGCAGCTTGGCGGGGGCCGACACAGATACGCAGTATTTT
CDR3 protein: CASSLAGADTDTQYF

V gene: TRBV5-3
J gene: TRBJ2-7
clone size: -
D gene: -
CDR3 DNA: TGTGCCAGAAGCGTCAGGGACCACGAGCAGTACTTC
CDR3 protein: CARSVRDHEQYF

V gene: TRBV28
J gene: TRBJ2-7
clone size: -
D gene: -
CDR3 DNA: TGTGCCAGCAGTTTAGGGGTACAGGGCTGGCAGTACTTC
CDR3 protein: CASSLGVQGWQYF

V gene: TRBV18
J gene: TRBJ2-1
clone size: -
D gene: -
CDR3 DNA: TGTGCCAGCTCATCGACAGTACGTAATGAGCAGTTCTTC
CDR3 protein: CASSSTVRNEQFF

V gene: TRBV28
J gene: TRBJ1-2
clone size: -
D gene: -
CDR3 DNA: TGTGCCAGCAATGAACAGACTAACTATGGCTACACCTTC
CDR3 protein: CASNEQTNYGYTF

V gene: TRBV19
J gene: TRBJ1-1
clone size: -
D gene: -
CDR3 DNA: TGTGCCAGTAGTATACAGGGGCGTACTGAAGCTTTCTTT
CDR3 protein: CASSIQGRTEAFF

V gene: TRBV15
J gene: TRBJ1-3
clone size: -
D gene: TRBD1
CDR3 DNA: TGTGCCACCAGCAGAGAACCCCAGGGGGCGAATGGAAACACCATATATTTT
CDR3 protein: CATSREPQGANGNTIYF

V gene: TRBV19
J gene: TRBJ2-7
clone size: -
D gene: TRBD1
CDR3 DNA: TGTGCCAGTAGTAGAGGGACAGGGGGCACGTACGAGCAGTACTTC
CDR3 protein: CASSRGTGGTYEQYF

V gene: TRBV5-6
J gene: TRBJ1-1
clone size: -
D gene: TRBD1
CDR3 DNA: TGTGCCAGCAGTACAGGGGCCCTTGAAGCTTTCTTT
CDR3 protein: CASSTGALEAFF